This T cell receptor (beta chain) is from a study of molecular identifiers for immune sequencing clone quantification. TCRdb re-derived calls from the PCR reads in MiXCR, one entry per CDR3 protein. The sample holds about half a million distinct CDR3 sequences, 25% seen once. This clonotype was detected only a few times. Sequenced: naive CD8+ T cells from blood, with Jurkat cell RNA spiked in. Subset: FACS-sorted CD8+CD4-CCR7+CD45RA+ naive T cells. The clonotype comes from a human donor in good health. Some libraries in this study had Jurkat cell RNA spiked in.

Here the CDR3 DNA reads TGTGCCAGCAGCTTCGGCGAGGGATACGAGCAGTACTTC. It encodes CASSFGEGYEQYF. The V call is TRBV7-6, the J call TRBJ2-7; D possibly corresponds to TRBD2 (5 bases). V dropped 3 bases and J dropped 4 bases, with 10 bases sitting between them. This CDR3 is built from 13 residues. Per germline, CDR1 SGHVS and CDR2 FNYEAQ. The variable domain in full, completed from reference TRBV7-6 and TRBJ2-7, reads GAGVSQSPRYKVTKRGQDVALRCDPISGHVSLYWYRQALGQGPEFLTYFNYEAQQDKSGLPNDRFSAERPEGSISTLTIQRTEQRDSAMYRCASSFGEGYEQYFGPGTRLTVT.